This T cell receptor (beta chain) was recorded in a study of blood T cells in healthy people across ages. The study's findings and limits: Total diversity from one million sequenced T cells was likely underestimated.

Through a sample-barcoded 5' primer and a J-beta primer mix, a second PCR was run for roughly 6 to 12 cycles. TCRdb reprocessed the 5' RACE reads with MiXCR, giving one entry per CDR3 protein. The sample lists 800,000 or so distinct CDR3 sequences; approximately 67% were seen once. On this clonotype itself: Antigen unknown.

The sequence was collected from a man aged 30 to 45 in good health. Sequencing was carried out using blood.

The chain's CDR3 is CASQGAGDTQYF. The CDR3 DNA reads as TGTGCCAGTCAGGGGGCCGGAGATACGCAGTATTTT. The chain uses TRBV7-9 and TRBJ2-3, with 8 bases that match TRBD1. This CDR3 is built from 12 residues. The V gene's germline CDR1 is SEHNR and CDR2 FQNEAQ (reference sequence). V was pared by 9 bases and J by 5 bases, with 4 bases of the junction left unmatched.